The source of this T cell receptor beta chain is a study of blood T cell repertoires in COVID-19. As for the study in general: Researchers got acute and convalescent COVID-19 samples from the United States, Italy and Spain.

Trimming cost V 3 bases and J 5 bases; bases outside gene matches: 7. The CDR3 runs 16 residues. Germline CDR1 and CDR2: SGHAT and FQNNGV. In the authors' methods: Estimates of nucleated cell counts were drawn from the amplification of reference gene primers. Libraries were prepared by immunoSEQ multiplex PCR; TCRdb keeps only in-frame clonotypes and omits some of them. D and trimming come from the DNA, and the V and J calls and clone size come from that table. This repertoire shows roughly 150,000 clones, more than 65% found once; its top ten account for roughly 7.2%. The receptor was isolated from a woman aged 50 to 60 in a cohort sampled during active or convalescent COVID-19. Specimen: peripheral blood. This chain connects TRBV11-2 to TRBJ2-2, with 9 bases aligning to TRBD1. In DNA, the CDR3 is TGTGCCAGCAGCTTCTTTGGACAGGGGAGAACCGGGGAGCTGTTTTTT. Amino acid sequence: CASSFFGQGRTGELFF.